This TCR beta chain originates from a study of CD8 T cells in ankylosing spondylitis. The study, taken as a whole, reports: Clones linked with disease were CD8+ and fairly uncommon in the peripheral blood. Ankylosing spondylitis blood seemed to carry a telltale TCR beta motif made of eight highly homologous variants. The authors reported significant enrichment of disease-linked clones in matched ankylosing spondylitis synovial fluid.

This clonotype was found a few times. Its antigen is as yet unknown. Molecular-barcoded quantitative 5'-RACE produced these TCR beta libraries. TCRdb independently ran MiXCR on the 5' RACE reads; one entry per CDR3 protein. The sample yields over 200,000 distinct CDR3 sequences, approximately 16% seen once. This CDR3 is 13 amino acids long. V gave up 5 bases and J gave up 7 bases, with 12 bases separating them. Germline CDR1 MNHNS, CDR2 SASEGT. The source material was blood, either unsorted or a sorted T cell fraction (not recorded which). This TCR came from a male donor with ankylosing spondylitis. V is TRBV6-1 and J is TRBJ1-5; weak D call: TRBD1 (6 bases). The CDR3 DNA sequence: TGTGCCAGCAGTCCTACAGGGTTCCAGCCCCAGCATTTT. This sequence encodes CASSPTGFQPQHF.